One and the same sample provided the 19 T cell receptor beta chains below, sequenced in a study of T cell clones after liver transplantation. The method was immunoSEQ multiplex PCR; TCRdb's version includes in-frame clones alone and lacks a portion of them. The sample carries 70,000 or so clones, 92% recorded once. The source was CD4+ T cells from blood, collected roughly 26 months after liver transplant. These receptors came from a human patient who received a liver transplant. The graft donor may have given rise to some T cells.

This chain uses TRBV7-6 with TRBJ2-3, with TRBD2 identical over 10 bases. Germline CDR1 SGHVS, CDR2 FNYEAQ. The CDR3 sequence is 16 residues long. The trim removed 3 bases at V and 3 bases at J, leaving 6 bases unmatched. DNA of the CDR3: TGTGCCAGCAGCTTCCTAGCGGGAGCTCCGACAGATACGCAGTATTTT. Its translation: CASSFLAGAPTDTQYF. The variable domain in full, with the rest retrieved from reference TRBV7-6 and TRBJ2-3, is GAGVSQSPRYKVTKRGQDVALRCDPISGHVSLYWYRQALGQGPEFLTYFNYEAQQDKSGLPNDRFSAERPEGSISTLTIQRTEQRDSAMYRCASSFLAGAPTDTQYFGPGTRLTVL.

The rearrangement joins TRBV4-2 to TRBJ1-4; D is undetermined. The germline gives CDR1 LGHNA, CDR2 YNFKEQ. This CDR3 is built from 12 residues. V lost 1 base and J 8 bases, leaving 5 bases between the germline ends. The CDR3 nucleotides read TGTGCCAGCAGCCAAGTTGGGGAAAAACTGTTTTTT. It encodes CASSQVGEKLFF.

The genes are TRBV5-4 and TRBJ2-1; 9 bases match TRBD2. Per the germline V gene, CDR1 is SGHNT and CDR2 is YYREEE (reference sequence). The CDR3 totals 18 residues. The V and J ends lost 1 base and 4 bases, in that order; junction bases with no gene match: 12. CDR3 region: CASSLRSSGIGFYNEQFF. CDR3 coding DNA: TGTGCCAGCAGCTTGAGGTCTAGCGGGATCGGTTTTTACAATGAGCAGTTCTTC.

V and J are TRBV18 and TRBJ2-7, with TRBD2 matching over 14 bases. The CDR3 sequence is 13 residues long. Germline V CDR1 and CDR2: KGHSH, LQKENI. The junction had 1 base not matched to a gene; V was cut back by 6 bases and J by 6 bases. This CDR3 is CASSGLAGVEQYF. CDR3 DNA sequence: TGTGCCAGCTCGGGACTAGCGGGAGTCGAGCAGTACTTC.

The V and J genes are TRBV7-8 and TRBJ1-2; the D gene is possibly TRBD1 (5 bases). Germline loops: CDR1 SGHVS, CDR2 FQNEAQ. Trimming removed 1 base at V and 2 bases at J, with 17 bases between. The CDR3 extends over 17 amino acids. The chain's CDR3 is CASSLVRRQTTNYGYTF. CDR3 DNA sequence: TGTGCCAGCAGCTTAGTTCGAAGACAGACAACGAACTATGGCTACACCTTC.

CDR3 nucleotide sequence: TGTGCCGCCCGGGCAGGGAACGGCGACAATCAGCCCCAGCATTTT. Amino acids: CAARAGNGDNQPQHF. J is TRBJ1-5 and V is TRBV10-3; a weak D match, TRBD1 (5 bases). Trimming pared 11 bases from V and 3 bases from J, leaving 20 bases between. Germline-derived CDR1 and CDR2 are ENHRY and SYGVKD. The CDR3 has 15 residues.

This rearrangement joins TRBV27 to TRBJ2-7; TRBD1 agrees at 9 bases. The trim removed 4 bases at V and 0 bases at J, leaving 4 bases unmatched. Germline CDR1 reads MNHEY; CDR2 reads SMNVEV (reference sequence). This CDR3 contains 15 residues. The CDR3 DNA sequence: TGTGCCAGCAGTTCGGGACAGGGATACTCCTACGAGCAGTACTTC. Residues: CASSSGQGYSYEQYF.

The chain has TRBV4-1 and TRBJ1-1, with unresolved D. CDR1 and CDR2 (germline): MGHRA, YSYEKL. The germline V and J ends were trimmed by 0 bases and 4 bases, with 6 bases remaining between them. The CDR3 extends over 13 amino acids. Written as DNA, the CDR3 is TGCGCCAGCAGCCAAGATCGGGGCACTGAAGCTTTCTTT. Protein sequence: CASSQDRGTEAFF.

V usage is TRBV7-2 and J usage is TRBJ2-3; D gene ambiguous. CDR3 length: 13 residues. Germline V lookup: CDR1 SGHTA, CDR2 FQGNSA. The V end lost 6 bases, the J end lost 0 bases, and 7 bases lay between the germline ends. CDR3: CASRTGSTDTQYF. In DNA form, the CDR3 reads TGTGCCAGCAGAACCGGCAGCACAGATACGCAGTATTTT. Combining the CDR3 with reference TRBV7-2 and TRBJ2-3 gives the whole variable domain GAGVSQSPSNKVTEKGKDVELRCDPISGHTALYWYRQSLGQGLEFLIYFQGNSAPDKSGLPSDRFSAERTGGSVSTLTIQRTQQEDSAVYLCASRTGSTDTQYFGPGTRLTVL.

The chain carries TRBV5-1 and TRBJ2-7; TRBD1 agrees at 9 bases. V trimming: 3 bases; J trimming: 1 base; junction bases outside the gene matches: 2. Germline V gene data show CDR1 as SGHRS and CDR2 as YFSETQ. CDR3 length: 14 residues. The CDR3 is CASSSGTGSYEQYF. The CDR3 DNA sequence: TGCGCCAGCAGCTCCGGGACAGGGTCCTACGAGCAGTACTTC.

The chain has TRBV6-6 and TRBJ1-1, with D tentatively TRBD1 (5 bases). This CDR3 region has 13 residues. Trimming took 4 bases from V and 3 from J, leaving 9 bases between them. Per the germline V gene, CDR1 is MNHNY and CDR2 is SVGAGI (reference sequence). The CDR3, as DNA: TGTGCCAGCAGTTTAGACAGAGACACTGAAGCTTTCTTT. It codes for CASSLDRDTEAFF.

The chain uses TRBV18 and TRBJ2-6; 9 bases fit TRBD1. Germline CDR1 KGHSH, CDR2 LQKENI. Trimming removed 5 bases from V and 1 base from J; junction bases left unmatched: 12. The CDR3 is made up of 19 amino acids. CDR3 in DNA: TGTGCCAGCTCATCGGAAAAGACCGGGACAGGGTCTGGGGCCAACGTCCTGACTTTC. It translates to CASSSEKTGTGSGANVLTF.

This chain links TRBV27 with TRBJ2-7, with D perhaps given as TRBD1 or TRBD2 (5 bases each). Germline V gives CDR1 MNHEY, CDR2 SMNVEV (reference sequence). V lost 5 bases, J lost 4 bases, and 15 bases lay in between. CDR3 length equals 14 residues. CDR3 sequence: CASSPGTTSYEQYF. The CDR3 DNA reads TGTGCCAGCAGTCCCGGGACCACCTCGTACGAGCAGTACTTC.

The chain carries TRBV7-9 and TRBJ2-2; a weak D match, TRBD2 (5 bases). Germline CDR1 and CDR2: SEHNR and FQNEAQ (reference sequence). V was clipped by 5 bases and J by 1 base, with 11 bases between them. The CDR3 length is 15 residues. Written as DNA, the CDR3 is TGTGCCAGCAGCCAGGACTTGAAGAACACCGGGGAGCTGTTTTTT. This translates into CASSQDLKNTGELFF.

This rearrangement joins TRBV28 to TRBJ1-1; D gene ambiguous. The germline gives CDR1 MDHEN, CDR2 SYDVKM. Between the trimmed V and J ends, which lost 3 bases and 4 bases, there was a span of 12 bases. This CDR3 has 14 amino acids. CDR3 protein: CASSFPQRTTEAFF. The CDR3 nucleotides read TGTGCCAGCAGTTTCCCCCAAAGGACCACTGAAGCTTTCTTT.

The rearrangement joins TRBV10-3 to TRBJ2-1; 8 nucleotides agree with TRBD2. The CDR3 totals 15 residues. Germline V gene data show CDR1 as ENHRY and CDR2 as SYGVKD. The ends lost 7 bases at V and 0 bases at J; junction bases unmatched: 5. CDR3 in DNA: TGTGCCATCACTCCTAGCGGGCACTCCTACAATGAGCAGTTCTTC. Its translation is CAITPSGHSYNEQFF.

The chain has TRBV19 and TRBJ1-5; 8 bases fit TRBD1. This CDR3 has 15 residues. V lost 4 bases to trimming and J lost 1 base; unmatched junction nucleotides: 3. Germline CDR1 reads LNHDA; CDR2 reads SQIVND (reference sequence). The CDR3, as DNA: TGTGCCAGTAGTAGACAGGGGATGAGCAATCAGCCCCAGCATTTT. This codes for CASSRQGMSNQPQHF. Using reference TRBV19 and TRBJ1-5 for the parts outside the CDR3, the full variable domain is DGGITQSPKYLFRKEGQNVTLSCEQNLNHDAMYWYRQDPGQGLRLIYYSQIVNDFQKGDIAEGYSVSREKKESFPLTVTSAQKNPTAFYLCASSRQGMSNQPQHFGDGTRLSIL.

The CDR3 bases are TGTGCCACCAACCAGCGGGAGCGGTCCTACAATGAGCAGTTCTTC. Its protein product is CATNQRERSYNEQFF. This chain connects TRBV6-1 to TRBJ2-1; TRBD2 agrees at 8 bases. Unmatched junction bases numbered 9, after V lost 10 bases and J lost 1 base. Looked up from germline, CDR1 is MNHNS and CDR2 is SASEGT. This CDR3 is built from 15 residues.

This chain links TRBV6-5 with TRBJ2-5; weak D call: TRBD2 (6 bases). This CDR3 has 12 amino acids. The V end was cut by 3 bases, the J end by 7 bases, with 9 bases between. Germline V CDR1 and CDR2: MNHEY, SVGAGI. The CDR3 spells CASSYRGGTQYF. CDR3 DNA: TGTGCCAGCAGTTATCGGGGAGGGACCCAGTACTTC.